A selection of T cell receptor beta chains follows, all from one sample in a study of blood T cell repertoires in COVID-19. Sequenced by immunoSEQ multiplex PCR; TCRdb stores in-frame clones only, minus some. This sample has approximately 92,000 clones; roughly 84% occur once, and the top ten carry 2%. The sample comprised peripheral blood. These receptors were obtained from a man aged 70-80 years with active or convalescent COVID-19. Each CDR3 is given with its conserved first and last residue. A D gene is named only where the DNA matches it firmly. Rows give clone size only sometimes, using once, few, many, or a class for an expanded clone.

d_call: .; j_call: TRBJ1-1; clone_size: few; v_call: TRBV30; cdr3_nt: TGTGTCTCACAGGGTATTAATGCTGAAGCTTTCTTT; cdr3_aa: CVSQGINAEAFF
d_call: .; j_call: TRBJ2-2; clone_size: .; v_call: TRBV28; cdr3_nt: TGTGCCAGCAGTTTGCTAATCACCGGGGAGCTGTTTTTT; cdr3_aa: CASSLLITGELFF
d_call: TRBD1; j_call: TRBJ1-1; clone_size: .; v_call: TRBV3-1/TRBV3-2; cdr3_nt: TGTGCCAGCAGCCAGGACAGGGCCGCGAAAGCTTTCTTT; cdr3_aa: CASSQDRAAKAFF
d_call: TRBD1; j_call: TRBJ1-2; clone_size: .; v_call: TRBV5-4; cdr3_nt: TGTGCCAGCAGCCCCACCCCGGGACAGGGACTCTATGGCTACACCTTC; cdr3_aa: CASSPTPGQGLYGYTF
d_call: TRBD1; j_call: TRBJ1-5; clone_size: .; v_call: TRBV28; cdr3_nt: TGTGCCAGCAGTTTTGCCGGGGACAGTGGGGGCAATCAGCCCCAGCATTTT; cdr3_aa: CASSFAGDSGGNQPQHF
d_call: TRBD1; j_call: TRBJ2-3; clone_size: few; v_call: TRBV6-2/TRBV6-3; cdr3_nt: TGTGCCAGCAGCCCTCGGGACAGAAGGACAGATACGCAGTATTTT; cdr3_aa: CASSPRDRRTDTQYF
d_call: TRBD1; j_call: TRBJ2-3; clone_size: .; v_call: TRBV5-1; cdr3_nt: TGCGCCAGCAGCCGGACAGGGGGCACAGATACGCAGTATTTT; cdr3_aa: CASSRTGGTDTQYF
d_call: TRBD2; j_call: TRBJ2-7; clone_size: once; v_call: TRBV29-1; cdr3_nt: TGCAGCGTTCCTACCGGGGGGAGCGCCTACGAGCAGTACTTC; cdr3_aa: CSVPTGGSAYEQYF
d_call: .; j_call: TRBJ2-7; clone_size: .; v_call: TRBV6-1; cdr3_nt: TGTGCCAGCAGTGTCCTTTCAAACAGGGCCACCGACGAGCAGTACTTC; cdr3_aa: CASSVLSNRATDEQYF
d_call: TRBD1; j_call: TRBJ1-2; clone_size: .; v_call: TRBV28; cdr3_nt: TGTGCCAGCAGTTTAAGGGACAGGACGAACTATGGCTACACCTTC; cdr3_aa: CASSLRDRTNYGYTF
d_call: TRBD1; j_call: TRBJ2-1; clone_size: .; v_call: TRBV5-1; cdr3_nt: TGCGCCAGCAGCTGGGGACAGGGCCCCTACAATGAGCAGTTCTTC; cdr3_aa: CASSWGQGPYNEQFF
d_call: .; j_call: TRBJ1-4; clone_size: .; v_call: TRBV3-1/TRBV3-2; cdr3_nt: TGTGCCAGCAGCCAAGACGGAGCATTCTTGGATAAACTGTTTTTT; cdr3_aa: CASSQDGAFLDKLFF
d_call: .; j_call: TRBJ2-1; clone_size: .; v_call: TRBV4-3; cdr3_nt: TGCGCCAGCAGCCAAGTGATAGGGAGCTCCTACAATGAGCAGTTCTTC; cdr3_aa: CASSQVIGSSYNEQFF
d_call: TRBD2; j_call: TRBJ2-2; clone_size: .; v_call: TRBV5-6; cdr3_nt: TGTGCCAGCAGCTTGGCTAGCGGATCGAACACCGGGGAGCTGTTTTTT; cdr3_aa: CASSLASGSNTGELFF
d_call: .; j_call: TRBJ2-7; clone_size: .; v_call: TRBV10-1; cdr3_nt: TGCGCCAGCAATCCAAAACAAGAAGCCTACGAGCAGTACTTC; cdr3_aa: CASNPKQEAYEQYF
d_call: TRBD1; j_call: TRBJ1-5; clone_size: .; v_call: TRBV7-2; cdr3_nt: TGTGCCAGCAGCGGACGACAGGGGAGTGATATTCAGCCCCAGCATTTT; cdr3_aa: CASSGRQGSDIQPQHF
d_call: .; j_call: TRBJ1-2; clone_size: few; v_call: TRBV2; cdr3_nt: TGTGCCAGCAGTCCAACAGGGATAGCTAACTATGGCTACACCTTC; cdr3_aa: CASSPTGIANYGYTF
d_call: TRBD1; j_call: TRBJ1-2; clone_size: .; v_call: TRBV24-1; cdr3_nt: TGTGCCACCAGTGACGGACAGGGTGTACATGGCTACACCTTC; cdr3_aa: CATSDGQGVHGYTF
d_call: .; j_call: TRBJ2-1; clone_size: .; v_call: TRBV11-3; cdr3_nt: TGTGCCAGCAGCCTTTTTAGCGGACCGGAGTACAATGAGCAGTTCTTC; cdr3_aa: CASSLFSGPEYNEQFF
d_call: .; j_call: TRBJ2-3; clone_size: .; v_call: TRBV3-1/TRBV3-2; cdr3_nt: TGTGCCAGCACTCCTTCCCAGCGAGTGACAGATACGCAGTATTTT; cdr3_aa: CASTPSQRVTDTQYF